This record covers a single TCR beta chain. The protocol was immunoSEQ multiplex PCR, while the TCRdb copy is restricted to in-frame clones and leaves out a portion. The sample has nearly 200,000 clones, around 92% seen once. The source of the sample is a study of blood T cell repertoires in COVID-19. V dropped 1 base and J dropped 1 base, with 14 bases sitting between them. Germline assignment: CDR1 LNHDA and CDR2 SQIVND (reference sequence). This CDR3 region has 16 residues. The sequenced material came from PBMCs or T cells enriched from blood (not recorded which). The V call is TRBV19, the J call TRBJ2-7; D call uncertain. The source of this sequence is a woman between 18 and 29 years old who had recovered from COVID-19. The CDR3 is CASSIASPTWSYEQYF. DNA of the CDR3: TGTGCCAGTAGTATAGCCAGCCCGACTTGGTCCTACGAGCAGTACTTC.